Each of the 5 T cell receptor beta chains below was sequenced from the same sample in a study of CD8 T cells in ankylosing spondylitis listed by TCRdb under 2017. Beyond this particular receptor, the publication reports: Blood from ankylosing spondylitis patients appeared to be characterized by a TCR beta motif made up of seven or eight highly homologous amino acid variants.

Library creation used 5' RACE. The reads were generated on an Illumina HiSeq 2500. TCRdb reprocessed the public reads (quality trimming at Q25 with fastp, clone calling with MiXCR) and kept in-frame beta chains. Duplicate CDR3 protein sequences are folded into a single record with the most common DNA and genes. The sample records just under 550,000 distinct CDR3 sequences, roughly 13% of which are singletons. Almost 7% of the sample is in the top ten clones. No cognate antigen is known for these TCRs. The sample consisted of blood, either unsorted or a sorted T cell fraction (not recorded which). These receptors all stem from a male donor with ankylosing spondylitis.

This chain joins TRBV25-1 and TRBJ2-6; D is possibly TRBD1 or TRBD2 (5 bases each). The V gene's germline CDR1 is MGHDK and CDR2 SYGVNS. Trimming pared 5 bases from V and 2 bases from J, leaving 7 bases between. CDR3 length: 14 residues. The CDR3 nucleotides are TGTGCCAGCAGTTGGGGGACTGGGGCCAACGTCCTGACTTTC. This codes for CASSWGTGANVLTF.

The rearrangement links TRBV5-6 to TRBJ2-5; 8 nucleotides agree with TRBD2. Germline CDR1 and CDR2: SGHDT and YYEEEE. CDR3 length: 14 residues. The ends lost 5 bases at V and 5 bases at J; junction bases unmatched: 8. This CDR3 is CASSSTSEGETQYF. The CDR3 DNA is TGTGCCAGCAGTTCGACTAGCGAGGGGGAGACCCAGTACTTC.

This sequence joins TRBV29-1 and TRBJ1-2; D gene uncertain. V was shortened by 2 bases and J by 7 bases, with 8 bases between the two germline ends. This CDR3 contains 11 residues. Germline CDR1 and CDR2: SQVTM and ANQGSEA. The DNA of the CDR3 is TGCAGCGTTGAAACAGTTCGTGGCTACACCTTC. Its protein product is CSVETVRGYTF.

The chain has TRBV11-2 and TRBJ2-2; 8 nucleotides agree with TRBD2. CDR1 is SGHAT and CDR2 is FQNNGV in the germline V gene. V lost 7 bases to trimming and J lost 3 bases; unmatched junction nucleotides: 10. This CDR3 is 16 amino acids long. CDR3 nucleotide sequence: TGTGCCAGCACCCTAAGGACGGGAGGGGACACCGGGGAGCTGTTTTTT. Its protein product is CASTLRTGGDTGELFF.

The table lists this clonotype with a count of one. The chain joins TRBV7-9 to TRBJ2-1, with 7 bases aligning to TRBD2. The CDR3 has 14 amino acids. Germline CDR1 and CDR2: SEHNR and FQNEAQ (reference sequence). The V segment lost 2 bases and the J segment 12 bases; nucleotides outside the gene matches: 10. Written as DNA, the CDR3 is TGTGCCAGCAGCTTATCCGGCGGGAGTGGGTGGCAGTTCTTC. It specifies CASSLSGGSGWQFF.